The clone carrying this T cell receptor beta chain was detected many times. What it binds is unknown. This sample is drawn from a study of spatial heterogeneity in lung cancer. Study at large: Counts of TCR transcripts in tumor regions correlated strongly with a T cell module score (derived from matched bulk RNA-seq).

Study observations and caveats: Within tumors, counts of expanded alpha and beta TCRs tracked tumor mutation counts.

MiXCR, run by TCRdb on the 5' RACE reads, gives a single entry per CDR3 protein. The sample contains about 20,000 distinct CDR3 sequences, about 5.8% of which appear only once. Regarding time point: sample taken at primary tumor resection. Tumor, nontumor lung or frozen PBMC supplied whole RNA, sequenced without sorting. Specimen: lung tumor tissue, collected at surgery. This receptor was obtained from a female donor with early-stage non-small cell lung cancer.

Here the CDR3 reads CSAFSGTAYEQYF. In DNA form, the CDR3 reads TGCAGTGCTTTCTCCGGGACAGCCTACGAGCAGTACTTC. This chain uses TRBV20-1 with TRBJ2-7; 7 bases are a match to TRBD1. V was pared by 5 bases and J by 2 bases, with 6 bases of the junction left unmatched. Germline CDR1 DFQATT, CDR2 SNEGSKA (reference sequence). This CDR3 has 13 amino acids.